The clone carrying this T cell receptor (beta chain) has just a few counts. These data come from a study of CD8 T cells in ankylosing spondylitis. The ends lost 3 bases at V and 4 bases at J; junction bases unmatched: 8. The CDR3 is made up of 15 amino acids. Germline CDR1 is DFQATT and CDR2 is SNEGSKA (reference sequence). Construction of TCR beta libraries was performed using quantitative 5'-RACE with molecular barcodes. TCRdb analysed the 5' RACE reads with MiXCR anew, one entry per CDR3 protein. The sample includes roughly 260,000 distinct CDR3 sequences, 20% of them seen just once. Source material: blood, either unsorted or a sorted T cell fraction (not recorded which). The clonotype originates from a male donor with ankylosing spondylitis or in good health (not recorded which). The rearrangement joins TRBV20-1 to TRBJ1-5; TRBD1 matches at 8 bases. The CDR3 protein is CSARGVRTGNQPQHF. The DNA of the CDR3 is TGCAGTGCTAGGGGCGTTAGGACAGGGAATCAGCCCCAGCATTTT.